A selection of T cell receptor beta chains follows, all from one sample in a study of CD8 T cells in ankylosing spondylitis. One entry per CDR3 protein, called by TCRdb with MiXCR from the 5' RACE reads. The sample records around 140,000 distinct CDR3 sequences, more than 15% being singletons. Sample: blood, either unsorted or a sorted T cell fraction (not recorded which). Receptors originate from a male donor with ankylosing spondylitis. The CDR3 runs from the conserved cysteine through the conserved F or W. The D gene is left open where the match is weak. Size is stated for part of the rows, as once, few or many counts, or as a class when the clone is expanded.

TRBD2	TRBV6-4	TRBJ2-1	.	TGTGCCAGCAGTAATGGCGGGAGGGCCGGTGAGCAGTTCTTC	CASSNGGRAGEQFF
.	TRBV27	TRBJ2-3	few	TGTGCCAGCAGTTTTCCGGCAGGGACCACAGATACGCAGTATTTT	CASSFPAGTTDTQYF
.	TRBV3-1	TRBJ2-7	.	TGTGCCAGCAGCCAAGATCAGACGCGGGTGGTACGCGAGCAGTACTTC	CASSQDQTRVVREQYF
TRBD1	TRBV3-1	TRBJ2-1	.	TGTGCCAGCAGCCAAGCCCGTCCCGGACAGGGTTACAATGAGCAGTTCTTC	CASSQARPGQGYNEQFF
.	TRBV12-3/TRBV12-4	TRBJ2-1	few	TGTGCCAGCAGTTTTGTTAGCAAGGTGGAGTTCTTC	CASSFVSKVEFF
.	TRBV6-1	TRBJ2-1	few	TGTGCCAGCAGCCCCCGGTCGATGGGGGGCAATGAGCAGTTCTTC	CASSPRSMGGNEQFF
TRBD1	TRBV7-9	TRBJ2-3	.	TGTGCCAGCAGCTTCCAGGGGGACTTT	CASSFQGDF
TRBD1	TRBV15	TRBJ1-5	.	TGTGCCACCCGCGGGACAGGGGGTAGTCAGCCCCAGCATTTT	CATRGTGGSQPQHF
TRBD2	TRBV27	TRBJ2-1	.	TGTGCCAGCAGTTATCCGACTAGCGGGGCTCAGAATGAGCAGTTCTTC	CASSYPTSGAQNEQFF
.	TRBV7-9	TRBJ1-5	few	TGTGCCAGCAGCTTAGGTGTCGGGGTCAATCAGCCCCAGCATTTT	CASSLGVGVNQPQHF
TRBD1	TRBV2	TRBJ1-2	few	TGTGCCAGCAGTGAGGTCCGGGACAGGGCCTCTGGGTATGGCTACACCTTC	CASSEVRDRASGYGYTF
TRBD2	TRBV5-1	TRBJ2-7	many	TGCGCCAGCAGCTCCGGGACTAGCGGGAGTTACGAGCAGTACTTC	CASSSGTSGSYEQYF
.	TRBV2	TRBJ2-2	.	TGTGCCAGCAGTGAAAATCTCGCCAGGCACGCGAACACCGGGGAGCTGTTTTTT	CASSENLARHANTGELFF
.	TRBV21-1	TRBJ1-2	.	TGTGCCAGCAGCGACTCAGGGGGCCCCTATGGCTACACCTTC	CASSDSGGPYGYTF
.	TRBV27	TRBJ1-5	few	TGTGCCACCGCATTCACAGGCAATCAGCCCCAGCATTTT	CATAFTGNQPQHF
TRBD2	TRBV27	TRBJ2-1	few	TGTGCCAGCAGTCCGGGACTAGCGGGAGCCTACAATGAGCAGTTCTTC	CASSPGLAGAYNEQFF
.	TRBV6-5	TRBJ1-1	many	TGTGCCAGCAGTTACCTTCTTGGCAGTGCCTCTGAAGCTTTCTTT	CASSYLLGSASEAFF
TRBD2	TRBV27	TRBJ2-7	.	TGTGCCAGCAGTCCCGAGACTAGCGGGAAGGGCTACGAGCAGTACTTC	CASSPETSGKGYEQYF
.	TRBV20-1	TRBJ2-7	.	TGCAGTGCTAGAATAACCCCTGGCCAGATGGCACTCTACGAGCAGTACTTC	CSARITPGQMALYEQYF
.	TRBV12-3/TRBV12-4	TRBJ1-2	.	TGTGCCAGCAGTTTAAGTGCAGCGGAAAATGGCTACACCTTC	CASSLSAAENGYTF
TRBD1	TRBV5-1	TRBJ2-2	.	TGCGCCAGCAACTTGGACAGGGGCGCCGGGGAGCTGTTTTTT	CASNLDRGAGELFF
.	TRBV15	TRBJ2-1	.	TGTGCCACCAGCAGCGACTTGGGTGAGCAGTTCTTC	CATSSDLGEQFF
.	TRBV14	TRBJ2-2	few	TGTGCCAGCAGCCCCGGCTTTGGGGCAGGGTCCGGGGAGCTGTTTTTT	CASSPGFGAGSGELFF
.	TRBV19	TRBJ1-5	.	TGTGCCAGTAGTATAGATTGGGGCGTGGGCAATCAGCCCCAGCATTTT	CASSIDWGVGNQPQHF
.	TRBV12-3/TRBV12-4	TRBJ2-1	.	TGTGCCAGCAGCGTATCGGGGTTTTGGGACAATGAGCAGTTCTTC	CASSVSGFWDNEQFF
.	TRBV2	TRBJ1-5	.	TGTGCCAGCAGACGAAGGGGGGTCAATCAGCCCCAGCATTTT	CASRRRGVNQPQHF
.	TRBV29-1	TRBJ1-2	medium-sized	TGCAGCGTTGAAGAAGGAGGGATACGTGGTGGCTACACCTTC	CSVEEGGIRGGYTF
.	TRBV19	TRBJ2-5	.	TGTGCCAGTAGCCCCCAGTTACGGGAGAGAGAGACCCAGTACTTC	CASSPQLRERETQYF